Detailed here is one TCR beta chain. Its antigen remains unidentified. V was pared by 5 bases and J by 9 bases, with 17 bases between. Germline V CDR1 and CDR2: SGHTA, FQGTGA. This CDR3 region has 14 residues. Assay: immunoSEQ multiplex PCR; the TCRdb copy retains only in-frame clones and omits some. The sample gives 90,000 to 130,000 clones, 89% of which show up once; less than 0.35% is in the top ten. The data were taken from a study of OX40 agonist ivuxolimab in advanced cancers. Study-wide context: Every 2 weeks, patients got intravenous ivuxolimab at one of six dose levels (0.01-10 mg/kg).

Study outcomes and limitations: Relative to CD4+ cells, CD8+ T cells on average had more expanded clones.

A history of autoimmune disease or systemic immunosuppression excluded patients. At baseline, cycle 4 day 1, and cycle 7 day 1, blood was sampled. This specimen was CD4+ or CD8+ T cells sorted from blood, taken in a trial of the OX40 agonist ivuxolimab. The source of this sequence is an adult with an advanced solid tumor such as melanoma, head and neck, liver or kidney cancer. The rearrangement links TRBV7-3 to TRBJ2-1, with a tentative D call TRBD2 (6 bases). The CDR3 spells CASSLEGLLSEQFF. CDR3 DNA sequence: TGTGCCAGCAGCCTGGAGGGACTCCTTAGTGAGCAGTTCTTC.